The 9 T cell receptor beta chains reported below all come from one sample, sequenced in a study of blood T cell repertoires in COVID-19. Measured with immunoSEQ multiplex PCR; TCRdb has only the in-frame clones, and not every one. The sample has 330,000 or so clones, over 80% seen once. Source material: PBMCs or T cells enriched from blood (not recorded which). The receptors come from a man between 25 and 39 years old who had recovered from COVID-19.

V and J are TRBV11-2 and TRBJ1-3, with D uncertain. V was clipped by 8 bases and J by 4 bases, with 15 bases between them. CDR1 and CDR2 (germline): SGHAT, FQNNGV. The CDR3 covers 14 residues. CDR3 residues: CASQTPWAGNTIYF. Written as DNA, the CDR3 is TGTGCCAGCCAGACCCCATGGGCCGGAAACACCATATATTTT.

For the CDR3, the DNA is TGTGCCAGCAGCTTAAGGACAGCGAACACTGAAGCTTTCTTT. This codes for CASSLRTANTEAFF. The gene calls are TRBV7-2 and TRBJ1-1; D is possibly TRBD1 (6 bases). This CDR3 has 14 residues. The germline V gene has CDR1 SGHTA and CDR2 FQGNSA. V was shortened by 2 bases and J by 1 base, with 8 bases between the two germline ends.

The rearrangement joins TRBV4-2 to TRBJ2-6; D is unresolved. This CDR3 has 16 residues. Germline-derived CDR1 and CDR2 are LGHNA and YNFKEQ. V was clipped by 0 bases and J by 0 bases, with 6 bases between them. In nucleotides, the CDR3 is TGTGCCAGCAGCCAAGATTACAGCTCTGGGGCCAACGTCCTGACTTTC. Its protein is CASSQDYSSGANVLTF.

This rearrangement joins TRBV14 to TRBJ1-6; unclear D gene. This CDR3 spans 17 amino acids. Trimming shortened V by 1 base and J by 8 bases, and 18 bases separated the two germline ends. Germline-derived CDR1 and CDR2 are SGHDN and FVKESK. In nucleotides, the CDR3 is TGTGCCAGCAGCCAAGTGTTAAGGACTGGTTGGTATTCACCCCTCCACTTT. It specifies CASSQVLRTGWYSPLHF.

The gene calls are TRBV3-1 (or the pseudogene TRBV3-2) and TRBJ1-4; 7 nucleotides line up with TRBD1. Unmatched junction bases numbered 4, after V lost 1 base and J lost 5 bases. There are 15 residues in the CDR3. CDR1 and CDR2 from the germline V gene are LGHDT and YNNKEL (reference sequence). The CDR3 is CASSQGLQGNEKLFF. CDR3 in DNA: TGTGCCAGCAGCCAAGGCTTACAGGGGAATGAAAAACTGTTTTTT.

The CDR3 bases are TGTGCCTGGAGTGCGAGCCTTCAGGGGCTCGAAAAACTGTTTTTT. It encodes CAWSASLQGLEKLFF. The J gene is TRBJ1-4, the V gene TRBV30; a weak D match, TRBD1 (6 bases). CDR3 size: 15 residues. With 1 base removed from V and 8 bases from J, the gap between germline ends came to 17 bases. CDR1 and CDR2 from the germline V gene are GTSNPN and SVGIG (reference sequence). The full variable domain, its missing parts supplied by reference TRBV30 and TRBJ1-4, is SQTIHQWPATLVQPVGSPLSLECTVEGTSNPNLYWYRQAAGRGLQLLFYSVGIGQISSEVPQNLSASRPQDRQFILSSKKLLLSDSGFYLCAWSASLQGLEKLFFGSGTQLSVL.

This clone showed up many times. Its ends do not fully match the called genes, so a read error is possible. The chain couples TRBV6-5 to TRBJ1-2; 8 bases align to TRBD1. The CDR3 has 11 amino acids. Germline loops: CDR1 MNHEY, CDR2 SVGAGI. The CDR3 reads CASSQDRDLSF. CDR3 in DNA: TGTGCCAGCAGTCAGGACAGGGATCTCTCCTTC.

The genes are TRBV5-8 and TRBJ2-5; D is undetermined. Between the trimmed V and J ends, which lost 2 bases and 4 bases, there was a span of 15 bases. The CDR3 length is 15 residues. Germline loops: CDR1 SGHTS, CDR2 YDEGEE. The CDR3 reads CASSFGASSRETQYF. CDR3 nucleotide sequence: TGTGCCAGCAGCTTTGGCGCCTCTAGTAGAGAGACCCAGTACTTC.

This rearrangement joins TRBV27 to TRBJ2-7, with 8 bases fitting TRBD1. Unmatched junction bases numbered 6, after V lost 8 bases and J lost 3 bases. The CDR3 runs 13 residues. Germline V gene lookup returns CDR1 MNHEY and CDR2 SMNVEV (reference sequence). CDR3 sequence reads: CASSPDRGYEQYF. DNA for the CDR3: TGTGCCAGCTCTCCCGACAGGGGCTACGAGCAGTACTTC.